The clone carrying this T cell receptor beta chain appeared once. This record comes from a study of blood T cell repertoires in COVID-19. Background on the study: The United States, Italy and Spain supplied acute and convalescent COVID-19 samples.

This CDR3 contains 12 residues. CDR1 and CDR2 from the germline V gene are SQVTM and ANQGSEA. In the authors' workflow: Estimation of nucleated cell counts was performed using reference gene primer amplification. Generated by immunoSEQ multiplex PCR, the TCRdb table keeps only in-frame clones and is missing some. V and J calls and clone size are as listed in that table; D and trimming were resolved from the DNA. The table shows some 120,000 clones, with 84% occurring only once. This chain uses TRBV29-1 with TRBJ2-5, with 8 bases aligning to TRBD1. This TCR was sampled from a woman aged 55-70 years with acute or convalescent COVID-19. The sequenced sample was peripheral blood. The CDR3 DNA reads as TGCACTACAGGGGGAAGGGACGAGACCCAGTACTTC. Translation gives CTTGGRDETQYF.